At least ten counts were recorded for the clone carrying this T cell receptor (beta chain). CDR1 and CDR2 (germline): LGHDT, YNNKEL (reference sequence). This CDR3 contains 14 residues. Trimming removed 4 bases from V and 7 bases from J, with 16 bases in between. This sample stems from a study of T cells after yellow fever vaccination. TCRdb ran MiXCR on the 5' RACE reads and lists one entry per CDR3 protein. The sample consists of roughly 340,000 distinct CDR3 sequences, almost 4% of them appearing once. This clonotype was sampled from a man younger than 35 who received the YFV17D yellow fever vaccine. Sequencing used PBMCs, obtained 5 days after the yellow fever booster vaccination. The V and J genes are TRBV3-1 and TRBJ1-2; D is ambiguous. The DNA of the CDR3 is TGTGCCAGCAGCCGCCGACTTGGCTTTCGTGGCTACACCTTC. Its protein is CASSRRLGFRGYTF.